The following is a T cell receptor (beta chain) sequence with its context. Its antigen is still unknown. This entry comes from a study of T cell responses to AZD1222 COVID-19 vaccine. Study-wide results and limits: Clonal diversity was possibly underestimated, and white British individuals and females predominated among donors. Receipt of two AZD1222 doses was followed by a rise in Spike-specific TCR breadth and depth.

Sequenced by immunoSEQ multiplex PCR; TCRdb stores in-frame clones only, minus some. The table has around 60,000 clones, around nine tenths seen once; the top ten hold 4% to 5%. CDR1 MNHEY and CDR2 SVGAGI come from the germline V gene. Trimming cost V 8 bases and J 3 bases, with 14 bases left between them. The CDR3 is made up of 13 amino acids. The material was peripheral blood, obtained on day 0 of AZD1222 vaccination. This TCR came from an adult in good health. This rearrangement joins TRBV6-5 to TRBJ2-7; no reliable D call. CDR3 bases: TGTGCCAGCCCTCCGTCGGCGAGCTACGAGCAGTACTTC. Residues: CASPPSASYEQYF.